These 18 T cell receptor beta chains share one sample of origin, sequenced in a study of blood T cell repertoires in COVID-19. Clones were read by immunoSEQ multiplex PCR, and TCRdb kept only the in-frame ones, dropping some. Counted here are some 150,000 clones, about 86% occurring once; the ten biggest clones make up roughly 8%. Sequences were obtained from peripheral blood. These receptors originate from a woman aged 60-75 years with acute or convalescent COVID-19.

V and J are TRBV3-1 (or the pseudogene TRBV3-2) and TRBJ1-4, with 7 bases identical to TRBD1. Germline V gene data show CDR1 as LGHDT and CDR2 as YNNKEL (reference sequence). V was clipped by 6 bases and J by 8 bases; unmatched bases: 9. CDR3 length equals 14 residues. CDR3 protein: CASSSTTGREKLFF. CDR3 DNA: TGTGCCAGCAGTAGCACGACAGGGCGGGAAAAACTGTTTTTT.

This chain uses TRBV9 with TRBJ2-1, with D tentatively TRBD1 (6 bases). Germline CDR1 SGDLS, CDR2 YYNGEE. Trimming left V 4 bases short and J 7 bases short, with 12 bases between. The CDR3 length is 13 residues. The CDR3 spells CASSPRGGNEQFF. The CDR3 DNA follows: TGTGCCAGCAGCCCCCGAGGGGGAAATGAGCAGTTCTTC.

This clone came up once. V and J are TRBV28 and TRBJ2-7, with D perhaps matching TRBD1 (6 bases). V was shortened by 6 bases and J by 6 bases, with 18 bases between the two germline ends. The CDR3 has 14 residues. In germline, CDR1 is MDHEN, CDR2 SYDVKM. The CDR3 sequence: CASRPALQGIEQYF. In DNA form, the CDR3 reads TGTGCCAGCAGACCAGCACTACAGGGAATCGAGCAGTACTTC.

The V gene is TRBV14, the J gene TRBJ2-2, with a possible D match to TRBD2 (6 bases). Germline assignment: CDR1 SGHDN and CDR2 FVKESK. V dropped 6 bases and J dropped 2 bases, with 16 bases sitting between them. The CDR3 is 16 residues long. The DNA of the CDR3 is TGTGCCAGCAGGGGGAAGACACTAGCTAACACCGGGGAGCTGTTTTTT. Amino acid sequence: CASRGKTLANTGELFF.

This chain joins TRBV5-1 and TRBJ1-1, with 7 bases aligning to TRBD1. The germline gives CDR1 SGHRS, CDR2 YFSETQ. This CDR3 comprises 15 residues. Germline trimming cut 2 bases from V and 2 bases from J; bases unmatched to any gene: 6. CDR3 in DNA: TGCGCCAGCAGCTTCGGAGGGGGCTTTAACACTGAAGCTTTCTTT. Translating gives CASSFGGGFNTEAFF.

The chain uses TRBV4-1 and TRBJ1-1; 7 nucleotides agree with TRBD1. The junction had 10 bases not matched to a gene; V was cut back by 6 bases and J by 0 bases. Germline V CDR1 and CDR2: MGHRA, YSYEKL. This CDR3 has 16 residues. CDR3 loop: CASRPEGRGVNTEAFF. The CDR3 coding sequence is TGCGCCAGCAGGCCGGAGGGCAGGGGGGTGAACACTGAAGCTTTCTTT.

This chain links TRBV11-2 with TRBJ2-7; TRBD1 might be the D (6 bases). This CDR3 contains 13 residues. Per the germline V gene, CDR1 is SGHAT and CDR2 is FQNNGV. V lost 2 bases to trimming and J lost 3 bases, with 8 bases between them. CDR3 DNA sequence: TGTGCCAGCAGCTTAAGGGGACACTACGAGCAGTACTTC. As protein: CASSLRGHYEQYF.

The chain has TRBV18 and TRBJ1-5, with 7 bases lining up with TRBD1. CDR1 is KGHSH, CDR2 LQKENI, per germline. Trimming removed 1 base from V and 5 bases from J; junction bases left unmatched: 5. This CDR3 spans 15 amino acids. In nucleotides, the CDR3 is TGTGCCAGCTCACCACAGGGGGCGCATTATCAGCCCCAGCATTTT. Its translation: CASSPQGAHYQPQHF.

The chain employs TRBV5-4 and TRBJ2-7, with 8 positions matching TRBD1. This CDR3 comprises 15 residues. Germline CDR1 reads SGHNT; CDR2 reads YYREEE (reference sequence). Germline trimming cut 4 bases from V and 4 bases from J; bases unmatched to any gene: 10. DNA for the CDR3: TGTGCCAGCAGCACCAGGACAGGGCCATCTTACGAGCAGTACTTC. Amino acid sequence: CASSTRTGPSYEQYF. The whole variable domain, remainder taken from reference TRBV5-4 and TRBJ2-7, is ETGVTQSPTHLIKTRGQQVTLRCSSQSGHNTVSWYQQALGQGPQFIFQYYREEENGRGNFPPRFSGLQFPNYSSELNVNALELDDSALYLCASSTRTGPSYEQYFGPGTRLTVT.

The chain employs TRBV5-1 and TRBJ2-2, with 10 nucleotides matching TRBD1. This CDR3 spans 16 amino acids. CDR1 SGHRS and CDR2 YFSETQ come from the germline V gene. V dropped 3 bases and J dropped 6; count of bases not matched to a gene: 8. CDR3 coding DNA: TGCGCCAGCAGCTACTCCGGGACAGGGGCGCCCGGGGAGCTGTTTTTT. It codes for CASSYSGTGAPGELFF.

In DNA form, the CDR3 reads TGTGCCAGCAGCATCAGGGTGAATCAGCCCCAGCATTTT. Translated, it gives CASSIRVNQPQHF. The chain has TRBV7-8 and TRBJ1-5, with a weak D call TRBD1 (5 bases). V lost 5 bases, J lost 4 bases, and 9 bases lay in between. Germline CDR1 and CDR2: SGHVS and FQNEAQ. CDR3 size: 13 residues.

A few counts support this clone. The gene calls are TRBV30 and TRBJ1-2; 7 bases fit TRBD1. The CDR3 is made up of 14 amino acids. Germline loops: CDR1 GTSNPN, CDR2 SVGIG (reference sequence). J was trimmed by 6 bases and V by 3 bases; bases with no gene match: 10. This CDR3 is CAWREYRGLDGYTF. The CDR3 bases are TGTGCCTGGAGGGAATACAGGGGATTGGATGGCTACACCTTC.

This chain connects TRBV10-3 to TRBJ2-5; D is possibly TRBD1 (6 bases). Germline assignment: CDR1 ENHRY and CDR2 SYGVKD. Trimming took 5 bases from V and 0 from J, leaving 13 bases between them. CDR3 size: 15 residues. CDR3 amino acids: CAISLGAVHQETQYF. The CDR3 DNA sequence: TGTGCCATCAGTTTGGGGGCAGTCCACCAAGAGACCCAGTACTTC.

This clone was detected only a few times. The chain has TRBV5-1 and TRBJ2-3; 7 bases match TRBD1. The germline CDR1 and CDR2 sequences are SGHRS and YFSETQ. V lost 0 bases to trimming and J lost 3 bases; unmatched junction nucleotides: 4. The CDR3 loop spans 15 amino acids. The CDR3 loop reads CASSLEGGRTDTQYF. The CDR3 coding sequence is TGCGCCAGCAGCTTGGAAGGGGGCCGGACAGATACGCAGTATTTT.

This rearrangement joins TRBV19 to TRBJ1-5; 9 nucleotides match TRBD1. Germline trimming cut 9 bases from V and 0 bases from J; bases unmatched to any gene: 3. CDR3 length: 14 residues. Per germline, CDR1 LNHDA and CDR2 SQIVND (reference sequence). CDR3 nucleotide sequence: TGTGCCAGCCGGGACAGGGTTAGCAATCAGCCCCAGCATTTT. This encodes CASRDRVSNQPQHF.

V is TRBV3-1 (or the pseudogene TRBV3-2) and J is TRBJ2-1, with 13 bases lining up with TRBD2. This CDR3 spans 14 amino acids. V shed 4 bases, J shed 13 bases, and the junction held 7 bases outside the gene matches. Germline V gene sequence: CDR1 LGHDT, CDR2 YNNKEL (reference sequence). The CDR3 reads CASSPRGLAGAQFF. The CDR3 region has the DNA TGTGCCAGCAGCCCGCGTGGACTAGCGGGGGCTCAGTTCTTC.

The genes are TRBV7-2 and TRBJ2-5; 11 bases line up with TRBD2. The CDR3 contains 18 residues. Germline CDR1 SGHTA, CDR2 FQGNSA. The V and J ends lost 1 base and 5 bases, in that order; junction bases with no gene match: 12. CDR3 DNA sequence: TGTGCCAGCAGCTTAGAGGGGATTCTAGCGGGGGGCCTGGAGACCCAGTACTTC. This gives the protein CASSLEGILAGGLETQYF.

This chain joins TRBV28 and TRBJ2-7, with TRBD1 matching over 8 bases. CDR1 and CDR2 (germline): MDHEN, SYDVKM. Germline trimming cut 3 bases from V and 3 bases from J; bases unmatched to any gene: 7. The CDR3 is 15 residues long. This chain's CDR3 is CASSFLQGGYYEQYF. CDR3 sequence (DNA): TGTGCCAGCAGTTTCTTACAGGGGGGATACTACGAGCAGTACTTC.